Following are 9 T cell receptor beta chains from one sample sequenced in a study of CD8+CD57+ T cells in acquired aplastic anemia. Genomic DNA constituted the template upon which TCR beta VDJ and CDR3 profiling was performed. MiXCR was run by TCRdb on the reads, yielding one entry per CDR3 protein. The sample yields around 200,000 distinct CDR3 sequences, over 40% seen once. Only patients with CD8+CD57+ cell expansion on flow cytometry were chosen for sequencing. Specimen: sorted CD4+, CD8+, or CD8+CD57+ T cells (not recorded which) from PBMCs. These TCRs come from a human donor with aplastic anemia.

The J gene is TRBJ2-5, the V gene TRBV20-1; no definite D call. Trimming took off 1 base at V and 5 bases at J, with 14 bases between the two ends. Per germline, CDR1 DFQATT and CDR2 SNEGSKA (reference sequence). This CDR3 is built from 14 residues. The CDR3, as DNA: TGCAGTGCTAGAGGACCGGACCCGACGGAGACCCAGTACTTC. Translated, it gives CSARGPDPTETQYF.

This clonotype was recorded many times. The J gene is TRBJ2-3, the V gene TRBV20-1; D is unresolved. This CDR3 contains 11 residues. Germline assignment: CDR1 DFQATT and CDR2 SNEGSKA (reference sequence). With 5 bases removed from V and 0 bases from J, the gap between germline ends came to 3 bases. The CDR3 DNA reads as TGCAGTGCTTTAAGCACAGATACGCAGTATTTT. Translating it yields CSALSTDTQYF.

This clonotype was counted ten times or more. The V and J genes are TRBV3-1 and TRBJ2-7, with D hard to call. The germline V gene has CDR1 LGHDT and CDR2 YNNKEL (reference sequence). The V gene lost 1 base and the J gene lost 6 bases, with 7 bases spanning the gap. The CDR3 is 12 residues long. This chain's CDR3 is CASSQGKGEQYF. In DNA, the CDR3 is TGTGCCAGCAGCCAAGGGAAAGGCGAGCAGTACTTC.

In regard to this clonotype: The final CDR3 position lacks the conserved phenylalanine or tryptophan, pointing to a likely read error. This chain links TRBV7-9 with TRBJ2-5; D is unclear. Trimming took off 0 bases at V and 7 bases at J, with 9 bases between the two ends. CDR3 size: 13 residues. Germline V gene data show CDR1 as SEHNR and CDR2 as FQNEAQ (reference sequence). CDR3 DNA sequence: TGTGCCAGCAGCTTAGCAGGACCGGGGACCCAGTACTCC. Translation: CASSLAGPGTQYS.

V usage is TRBV9 and J usage is TRBJ2-7, with D perhaps matching TRBD1 or TRBD2 (5 bases each). With 0 bases removed from V and 2 bases from J, the gap between germline ends came to 12 bases. CDR3 length equals 15 residues. Looked up from germline, CDR1 is SGDLS and CDR2 is YYNGEE. CDR3 DNA: TGTGCCAGCAGCGTAGCGCCGGGGCCGGCCTACGAGCAGTACTTC. Its protein is CASSVAPGPAYEQYF.

V and J are TRBV15 and TRBJ1-2; 8 nucleotides align to TRBD1. Trimming cost V 3 bases and J 4 bases; bases outside gene matches: 10. This CDR3 has 16 amino acids. Looked up from germline, CDR1 is LNHNV and CDR2 is YYDKDF (reference sequence). This CDR3 reads CATSRTKQGGPYGYTF. CDR3 DNA: TGTGCCACCAGCAGGACTAAACAGGGGGGCCCCTATGGCTACACCTTC.

The rearrangement joins TRBV7-8 to TRBJ2-3; D ambiguous. V shed 4 bases and J shed 5 bases, with 7 bases lying between them. Germline V gives CDR1 SGHVS, CDR2 FQNEAQ. This CDR3 is built from 12 residues. In nucleotides, the CDR3 is TGTGCCAGCAGCTCCGCCCGAGATACGCAGTATTTT. It encodes CASSSARDTQYF.

The chain couples TRBV5-4 to TRBJ2-7; 7 bases fit TRBD1. This CDR3 is built from 16 residues. CDR1 is SGHNT and CDR2 is YYREEE in the germline V gene (reference sequence). V lost 4 bases, J lost 1 base, and 11 bases stayed unmatched. As DNA, the CDR3 is TGTGCCAGCAGCAATGATTGGGCAGGGGGTTCCTACGAGCAGTACTTC. Residues: CASSNDWAGGSYEQYF.

To note about this clonotype: A much larger clone is a single base away; this may be a read error. The rearrangement uses TRBV10-3 and TRBJ2-3; D is unresolved. The CDR3 has 13 residues. Germline-derived CDR1 and CDR2 are ENHRY and SYGVKD. The CDR3 nucleotides are TGTGCCAACAGTCCCGGGTTAAAGGATACGCAGTATTTT. Its translation: CANSPGLKDTQYF.